Listed here are 15 T cell receptor beta chains from one sample, sequenced in a study of blood T cell repertoires in COVID-19. Here immunoSEQ multiplex PCR was the method, and the copy in TCRdb shows in-frame clones only, minus some. The data show 250,000 to 350,000 clones, about 85% seen once. Material for sequencing was PBMCs or T cells enriched from blood (not recorded which). These receptors were obtained from a woman aged 30 to 39 who had recovered from COVID-19.

CDR3 sequence reads: CASSLRTSGGNRETQYF. The DNA of the CDR3 is TGTGCCAGCAGCTTGCGGACTAGCGGGGGGAACAGAGAGACCCAGTACTTC. This chain uses TRBV5-4 with TRBJ2-5; 14 nucleotides align to TRBD2. After removal of 1 base from V and 4 bases from J, the junction contained 6 bases not matched to a gene. The CDR3 runs to 17 residues. Germline V gene data show CDR1 as SGHNT and CDR2 as YYREEE (reference sequence). Looking up the rest from reference TRBV5-4 and TRBJ2-5 gives the full variable domain: ETGVTQSPTHLIKTRGQQVTLRCSSQSGHNTVSWYQQALGQGPQFIFQYYREEENGRGNFPPRFSGLQFPNYSSELNVNALELDDSALYLCASSLRTSGGNRETQYFGPGTRLLVL.

This clone was counted once. This chain connects TRBV15 to TRBJ1-4; TRBD1 is a possible D gene (6 bases). Germline assignment: CDR1 LNHNV and CDR2 YYDKDF (reference sequence). This CDR3 spans 17 amino acids. V gave up 5 bases and J gave up 2 bases, with 18 bases separating them. CDR3 in amino acids: CATSVTAWTATNEKLFF. For the CDR3, the DNA is TGTGCCACCAGCGTTACGGCCTGGACAGCTACTAATGAAAAACTGTTTTTT.

The V and J genes are TRBV7-9 and TRBJ1-6; D perhaps matches TRBD1 (5 bases). Germline-derived CDR1 and CDR2 are SEHNR and FQNEAQ (reference sequence). V gave up 5 bases and J gave up 7 bases, with 18 bases separating them. CDR3 length: 16 amino acids. In DNA, the CDR3 is TGTGCCAGCAGCCAGCTGCTCGGGGGATTGAATTCACCCCTCCACTTT. Translated, it gives CASSQLLGGLNSPLHF.

The table lists this clone with a few counts. The J gene is TRBJ1-2, the V gene TRBV5-1; D not certain. Trimming took off 0 bases at V and 2 bases at J, with 11 bases between the two ends. Germline V gives CDR1 SGHRS, CDR2 YFSETQ. This CDR3 is 15 amino acids long. The CDR3 sequence is CASSLALRENYGYTF. The CDR3 coding sequence is TGCGCCAGCAGCTTGGCCTTAAGGGAGAACTATGGCTACACCTTC.

The chain uses TRBV11-2 and TRBJ1-2; TRBD1 matches at 7 bases. V trimming: 5 bases; J trimming: 7 bases; junction bases outside the gene matches: 10. The CDR3 runs 14 residues. Germline CDR1 and CDR2: SGHAT and FQNNGV. The CDR3 DNA is TGTGCCAGCAGCCAGGGGGGCTCTAGTGTTGGCTACACCTTC. Translated: CASSQGGSSVGYTF.

This clone was recorded once. The V gene is TRBV7-3, the J gene TRBJ1-1; D not certain. Trimming removed 8 bases from V and 3 bases from J, with 16 bases in between. Germline V gives CDR1 SGHTA, CDR2 FQGTGA. The CDR3 extends over 14 amino acids. The CDR3 here is CASRPSGDHTEAFF. The CDR3 nucleotides read TGTGCCAGCCGCCCTAGTGGAGATCACACTGAAGCTTTCTTT.

The table lists this clone with a few counts. V usage is TRBV18 and J usage is TRBJ1-1; D is ambiguous. The CDR3 runs to 15 residues. V shed 6 bases and J shed 0 bases, with 14 bases lying between them. Germline CDR1 is KGHSH and CDR2 is LQKENI. CDR3 sequence: CASSPLTGMNTEAFF. CDR3 sequence (DNA): TGTGCCAGCTCGCCTCTAACGGGAATGAACACTGAAGCTTTCTTT.

The chain couples TRBV9 to TRBJ1-5; D is perhaps TRBD1 (6 bases). V dropped 4 bases and J dropped 2 bases, with 10 bases sitting between them. The CDR3 is made up of 14 amino acids. Germline CDR1 SGDLS, CDR2 YYNGEE. The CDR3 DNA reads as TGTGCCAGCAGCAAAGGGGGTGGCAATCAGCCCCAGCATTTT. Translating it yields CASSKGGGNQPQHF.

The V and J genes are TRBV5-1 and TRBJ2-1, with 10 bases that match TRBD2. Germline V CDR1 and CDR2: SGHRS, YFSETQ. Unmatched junction bases numbered 3, after V lost 4 bases and J lost 8 bases. The CDR3 has 13 residues. The CDR3 nucleotides read TGCGCCAGCAGCGTGACTAGCGGGTATGAGCAGTTCTTC. Protein: CASSVTSGYEQFF.

This CDR3 is CASSSGAGRVNTEAFF. CDR3 coding DNA: TGTGCCAGCAGCTCCGGAGCGGGGCGGGTGAACACTGAAGCTTTCTTT. The genes are TRBV9 and TRBJ1-1; TRBD1 is a possible D gene (5 bases). The CDR3 totals 16 residues. Between the trimmed V and J ends, which lost 4 bases and 0 bases, there was a span of 16 bases. CDR1 SGDLS and CDR2 YYNGEE come from the germline V gene.

The chain links TRBV5-6 to TRBJ2-5; weak D call: TRBD2 (6 bases). CDR1 SGHDT and CDR2 YYEEEE come from the germline V gene. Trimming took 6 bases from V and 5 from J, leaving 17 bases between them. The CDR3 runs to 14 residues. The CDR3: CASTPGGVGETQYF. Here the CDR3 DNA reads TGTGCCAGCACCCCCGGCGGGGTTGGGGAGACCCAGTACTTC.

The count of this clone is one. The V call is TRBV30, the J call TRBJ1-1, with D possibly being TRBD1 (5 bases). CDR1 is GTSNPN, CDR2 SVGIG, per germline (reference sequence). CDR3 length equals 12 residues. V shed 3 bases and J shed 10 bases, with 15 bases lying between them. CDR3 coding DNA: TGTGCCTGGAGGGGCCGGGGGAAGGGAGCTTTCTTT. Its translation is CAWRGRGKGAFF.

The chain couples TRBV7-9 to TRBJ2-3; 7 positions agree with TRBD1. The CDR3 loop spans 16 amino acids. The germline V gene encodes CDR1 SEHNR and CDR2 FQNEAQ (reference sequence). With V trimmed by 0 bases and J by 5 bases, 8 bases remained unmatched. This CDR3 reads CASSLAGRGRGDTQYF. Here the CDR3 DNA reads TGTGCCAGCAGCTTAGCGGGCAGGGGGAGAGGAGATACGCAGTATTTT.

The gene calls are TRBV10-3 and TRBJ2-2, with D unresolved. The CDR3 is made up of 13 amino acids. Germline V gene data show CDR1 as ENHRY and CDR2 as SYGVKD. V was pared by 8 bases and J by 4 bases, with 11 bases between. CDR3 loop: CAIRVVSTGELFF. CDR3 nucleotide sequence: TGTGCCATCCGGGTGGTCAGCACCGGGGAGCTGTTTTTT.

This chain uses TRBV30 with TRBJ2-1; maybe TRBD1 (5 bases). Germline V gene data show CDR1 as GTSNPN and CDR2 as SVGIG (reference sequence). Trimming left V 0 bases short and J 7 bases short, with 13 bases between. CDR3 length equals 14 residues. This CDR3 reads CAWSVGQGMNEQFF. In DNA form, the CDR3 reads TGTGCCTGGAGTGTAGGGCAGGGTATGAATGAGCAGTTCTTC.